Here is one T cell receptor beta chain with its context. The data derive from a study of blood T cell repertoires in COVID-19. Original handling: Amplification of reference gene primers was used by the study to estimate nucleated cell counts. Profiling relied on immunoSEQ multiplex PCR, and the TCRdb table lists in-frame clones only, not all of them. V and J calls and clone size come straight from that table; D and trimming were deduced from the DNA. Among roughly 140,000 clones listed, about 86% were seen once. Material for sequencing was peripheral blood. This TCR was recovered from a human donor in a cohort sampled during active COVID-19.

The CDR3 loop reads CASSQSGGYTF. CDR3 sequence (DNA): TGTGCCAGCAGCCAATCAGGTGGCTACACCTTC. The chain has TRBV3-1 (or the pseudogene TRBV3-2) and TRBJ1-2; D unresolved. Trimming pared 2 bases from V and 7 bases from J, leaving 5 bases between. CDR1 is LGHDT, CDR2 YNNKEL, per germline (reference sequence). The CDR3 totals 11 residues.